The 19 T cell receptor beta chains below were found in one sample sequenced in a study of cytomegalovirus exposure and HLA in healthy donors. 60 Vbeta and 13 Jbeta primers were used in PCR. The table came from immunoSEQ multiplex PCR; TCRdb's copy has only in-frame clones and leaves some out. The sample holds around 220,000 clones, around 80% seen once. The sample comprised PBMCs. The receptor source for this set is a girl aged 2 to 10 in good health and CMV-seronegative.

The CDR3 region is CASSMGVLKESNQPQHF. CDR3 DNA: TGCGCCAGCAGCATGGGAGTCCTCAAGGAAAGCAATCAGCCCCAGCATTTT. This chain links TRBV4-1 with TRBJ1-5, with D hard to call. V gave up 5 bases and J gave up 1 base, with 18 bases separating them. In germline, CDR1 is MGHRA, CDR2 YSYEKL. This CDR3 has 17 amino acids.

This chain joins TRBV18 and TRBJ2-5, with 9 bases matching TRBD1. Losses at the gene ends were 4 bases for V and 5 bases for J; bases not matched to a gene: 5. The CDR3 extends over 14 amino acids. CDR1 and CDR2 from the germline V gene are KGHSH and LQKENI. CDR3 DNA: TGTGCCAGCTCACTACGACAGGGGGGCGAGACCCAGTACTTC. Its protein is CASSLRQGGETQYF.

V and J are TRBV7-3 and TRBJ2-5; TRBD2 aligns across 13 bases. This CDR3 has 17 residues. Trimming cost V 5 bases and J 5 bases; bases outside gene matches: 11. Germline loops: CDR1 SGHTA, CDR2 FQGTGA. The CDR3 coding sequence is TGTGCCAGCAGCCTAGGACTAGCGGGGGCTGTGGGGGAGACCCAGTACTTC. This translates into CASSLGLAGAVGETQYF. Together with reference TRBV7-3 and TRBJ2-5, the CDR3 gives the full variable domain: GAGVSQTPSNKVTEKGKYVELRCDPISGHTALYWYRQSLGQGPEFLIYFQGTGAADDSGLPNDRFFAVRPEGSVSTLKIQRTERGDSAVYLCASSLGLAGAVGETQYFGPGTRLLVL.

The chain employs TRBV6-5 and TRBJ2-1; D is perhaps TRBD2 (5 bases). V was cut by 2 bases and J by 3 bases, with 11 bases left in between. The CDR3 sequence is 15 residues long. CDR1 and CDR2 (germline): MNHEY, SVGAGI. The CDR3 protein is CASSYLGAHYNEQFF. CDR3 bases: TGTGCCAGCAGTTACCTGGGAGCCCACTACAATGAGCAGTTCTTC.

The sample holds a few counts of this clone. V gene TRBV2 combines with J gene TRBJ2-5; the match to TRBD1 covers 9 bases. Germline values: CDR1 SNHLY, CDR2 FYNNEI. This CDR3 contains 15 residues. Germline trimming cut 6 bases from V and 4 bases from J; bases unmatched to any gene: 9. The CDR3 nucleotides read TGTGCCAGCAGGGATGTAGGGACAGGGCGAGAGACCCAGTACTTC. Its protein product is CASRDVGTGRETQYF. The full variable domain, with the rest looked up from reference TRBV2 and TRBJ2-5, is EPEVTQTPSHQVTQMGQEVILRCVPISNHLYFYWYRQILGQKVEFLVSFYNNEISEKSEIFDDQFSVERPDGSNFTLKIRSTKLEDSAMYFCASRDVGTGRETQYFGPGTRLLVL.

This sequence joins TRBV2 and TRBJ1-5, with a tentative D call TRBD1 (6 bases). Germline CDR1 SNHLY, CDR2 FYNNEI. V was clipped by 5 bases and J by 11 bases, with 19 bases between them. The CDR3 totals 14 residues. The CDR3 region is CASSTGTPPRTQHF. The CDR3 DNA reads TGTGCCAGCAGTACGGGGACACCCCCTAGGACCCAGCATTTT.

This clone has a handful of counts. This CDR3 reads CASRETGTGFDEQFF. The CDR3 coding sequence is TGTGCCAGTAGGGAGACCGGGACAGGGTTCGATGAGCAGTTCTTC. The gene calls are TRBV19 and TRBJ2-1, with 9 positions matching TRBD1. The CDR3 spans 15 residues. Germline trimming cut 6 bases from V and 8 bases from J; bases unmatched to any gene: 11. The V gene's germline CDR1 is LNHDA and CDR2 SQIVND (reference sequence).

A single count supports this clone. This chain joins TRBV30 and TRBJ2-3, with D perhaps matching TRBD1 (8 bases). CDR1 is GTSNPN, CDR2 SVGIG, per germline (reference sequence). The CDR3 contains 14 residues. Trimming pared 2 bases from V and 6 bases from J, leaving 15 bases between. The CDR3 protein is CAWSFSQGGDTQYF. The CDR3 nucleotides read TGTGCCTGGAGTTTCTCACAGGGGGGGGATACGCAGTATTTT.

The CDR3 sequence: CASSGTGAYGYTF. DNA of the CDR3: TGTGCCAGCAGCGGGACAGGCGCCTATGGCTACACCTTC. The chain couples TRBV6-5 to TRBJ1-2, with 8 positions matching TRBD1. Unmatched junction bases numbered 4, after V lost 6 bases and J lost 4 bases. CDR3 length: 13 residues. Per the germline V gene, CDR1 is MNHEY and CDR2 is SVGAGI.

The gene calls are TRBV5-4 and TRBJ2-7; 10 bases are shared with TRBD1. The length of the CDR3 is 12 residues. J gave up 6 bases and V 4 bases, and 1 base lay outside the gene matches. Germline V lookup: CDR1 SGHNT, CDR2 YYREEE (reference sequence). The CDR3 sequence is CASSRTGGEQYF. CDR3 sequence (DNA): TGTGCCAGCAGCCGGACAGGGGGCGAGCAGTACTTC. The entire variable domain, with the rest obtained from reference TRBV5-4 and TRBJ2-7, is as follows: ETGVTQSPTHLIKTRGQQVTLRCSSQSGHNTVSWYQQALGQGPQFIFQYYREEENGRGNFPPRFSGLQFPNYSSELNVNALELDDSALYLCASSRTGGEQYFGPGTRLTVT.

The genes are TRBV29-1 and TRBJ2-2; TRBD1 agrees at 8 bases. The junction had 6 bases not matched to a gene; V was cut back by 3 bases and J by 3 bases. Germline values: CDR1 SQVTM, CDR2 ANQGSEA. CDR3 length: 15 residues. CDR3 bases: TGCAGCGTTGAGAGGCAGGGGGCAGACACCGGGGAGCTGTTTTTT. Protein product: CSVERQGADTGELFF.

The CDR3 is CASTLGGQLNTEAFF. The CDR3 DNA sequence: TGTGCCAGCACCTTAGGGGGACAGTTGAACACTGAAGCTTTCTTT. This chain uses TRBV6-1 with TRBJ1-1; 7 nucleotides agree with TRBD1. Germline V gene data show CDR1 as MNHNS and CDR2 as SASEGT. The V and J ends lost 7 bases and 0 bases, in that order; junction bases with no gene match: 8. The CDR3 has 15 amino acids.

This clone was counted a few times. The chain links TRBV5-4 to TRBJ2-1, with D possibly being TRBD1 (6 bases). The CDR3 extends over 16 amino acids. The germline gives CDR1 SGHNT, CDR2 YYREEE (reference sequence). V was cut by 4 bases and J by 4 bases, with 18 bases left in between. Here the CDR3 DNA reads TGTGCCAGCAGCCCTGGGGGCCTAGCCCTTTACAATGAGCAGTTCTTC. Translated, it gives CASSPGGLALYNEQFF. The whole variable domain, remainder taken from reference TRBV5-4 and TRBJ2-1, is ETGVTQSPTHLIKTRGQQVTLRCSSQSGHNTVSWYQQALGQGPQFIFQYYREEENGRGNFPPRFSGLQFPNYSSELNVNALELDDSALYLCASSPGGLALYNEQFFGPGTRLTVL.

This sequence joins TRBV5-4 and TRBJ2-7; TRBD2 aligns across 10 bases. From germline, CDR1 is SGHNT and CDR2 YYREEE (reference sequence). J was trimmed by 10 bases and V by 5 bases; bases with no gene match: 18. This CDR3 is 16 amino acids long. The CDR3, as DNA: TGTGCCAGCAGTTCAGGGGGGACTAGCGACACTACGCAACAGTACTTC. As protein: CASSSGGTSDTTQQYF.

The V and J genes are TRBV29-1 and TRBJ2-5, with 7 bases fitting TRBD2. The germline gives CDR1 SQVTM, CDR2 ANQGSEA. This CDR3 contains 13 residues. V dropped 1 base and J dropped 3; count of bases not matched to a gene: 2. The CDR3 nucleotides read TGCAGCGTTGAAGGTGCGGGAGAAGAGACCCAGTACTTC. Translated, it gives CSVEGAGEETQYF.

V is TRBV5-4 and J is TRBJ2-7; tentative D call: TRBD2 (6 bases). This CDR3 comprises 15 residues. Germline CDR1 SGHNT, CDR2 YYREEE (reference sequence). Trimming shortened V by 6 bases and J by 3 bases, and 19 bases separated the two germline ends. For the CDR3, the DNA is TGTGCCAGCACCCGGGGAGGAGGGCCGGACTACGAGCAGTACTTC. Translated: CASTRGGGPDYEQYF.

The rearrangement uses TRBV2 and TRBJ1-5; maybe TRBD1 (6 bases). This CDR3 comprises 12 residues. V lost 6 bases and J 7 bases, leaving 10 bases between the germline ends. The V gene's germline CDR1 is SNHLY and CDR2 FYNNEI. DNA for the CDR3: TGTGCCAGCAGACAGGGAATCCAGCCCCAGCATTTT. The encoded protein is CASRQGIQPQHF.

CDR3 nucleotides: TGTGCCAGCAGTGTAGATCCGGGAAGGCAGCCCCAGCATTTT. Protein: CASSVDPGRQPQHF. The chain couples TRBV2 to TRBJ1-5; no clear D gene. V was cut by 4 bases and J by 7 bases, with 14 bases left in between. Per the germline V gene, CDR1 is SNHLY and CDR2 is FYNNEI. The CDR3 extends over 14 amino acids.

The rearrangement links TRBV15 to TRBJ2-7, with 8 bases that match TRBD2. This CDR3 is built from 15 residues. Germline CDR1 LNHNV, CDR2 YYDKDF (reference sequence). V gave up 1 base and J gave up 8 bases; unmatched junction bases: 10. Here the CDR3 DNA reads TGTGCCACCAGCAGAGTAGCGGGAATGCCCGATAAGCAGTACTTC. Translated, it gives CATSRVAGMPDKQYF.